These 22 T cell receptor beta chains share one sample of origin, sequenced in a study of T and B cells in COVID-19 patients. TRB rearrangements were amplified by multiplex PCR with BIOMED2 TRB-A/B primers. TCRdb independently ran MiXCR on the multiplex PCR reads; one entry per CDR3 protein. Seen here are 20,000 to 25,000 distinct CDR3 sequences, over 25% observed once, and the top ten hold 2.5% to 3.5%. From blood, roughly 250-550 ng of genomic DNA served as TRB template. The sequencing sample was made of blood. The receptors shown here come from a human donor who had recovered from COVID-19.

This clonotype was observed at least ten times. The chain is built from TRBV5-5 and TRBJ2-2; D is unresolved. Germline lookup yields CDR1 SGHKS and CDR2 YYEKEE (reference sequence). This CDR3 has 15 amino acids. With 0 bases removed from V and 2 bases from J, the gap between germline ends came to 8 bases. In nucleotides, the CDR3 is TGTGCCAGCAGCTTGGTCGCGGTTAACACCGGGGAGCTGTTTTTT. It encodes CASSLVAVNTGELFF.

Only a few counts were recorded for this clonotype. The V and J genes are TRBV6-6 and TRBJ2-7; no clear D gene. The V and J ends lost 6 bases and 2 bases respectively, with 14 bases between them. The CDR3 sequence is 14 residues long. Germline V gene data show CDR1 as MNHNY and CDR2 as SVGAGI (reference sequence). The CDR3 DNA reads as TGTGCCAGCAGAGCCCGACTGGAAACCTACGAGCAGTACTTC. Residues: CASRARLETYEQYF.

This clonotype has only a few counts. V gene TRBV6-5 combines with J gene TRBJ1-1, with D hard to call. V lost 8 bases, J lost 3 bases, and 19 bases lay in between. The CDR3 has 15 amino acids. CDR1 and CDR2 (germline): MNHEY, SVGAGI. Here the CDR3 DNA reads TGTGCCAGCGGCCCCCGCGGACTGTTCGACACTGAAGCTTTCTTT. Translated, it gives CASGPRGLFDTEAFF.

This clonotype was detected a few times. The V gene is TRBV19, the J gene TRBJ2-7; D could derive from TRBD1 or TRBD2 (5 bases each). Between the trimmed V and J ends, which lost 3 bases and 3 bases, there was a span of 12 bases. The CDR3 is 14 amino acids. Germline-derived CDR1 and CDR2 are LNHDA and SQIVND (reference sequence). In nucleotides, the CDR3 is TGTGCCAGTAGTATCCGGGGCCTGAGCTACGAGCAGTACTTC. It specifies CASSIRGLSYEQYF.

This clonotype was counted between two and nine times. This chain connects TRBV5-1 to TRBJ2-7, with 11 positions matching TRBD2. After removal of 0 bases from V and 3 bases from J, the junction contained 2 bases not matched to a gene. Germline-derived CDR1 and CDR2 are SGHRS and YFSETQ. This CDR3 has 15 amino acids. CDR3 sequence reads: CASSLVTSGNYEQYF. The CDR3 DNA reads TGCGCCAGCAGCTTGGTGACTAGCGGGAACTACGAGCAGTACTTC. Filled out from reference TRBV5-1 and TRBJ2-7, the complete variable domain reads KAGVTQTPRYLIKTRGQQVTLSCSPISGHRSVSWYQQTPGQGLQFLFEYFSETQRNKGNFPGRFSGRQFSNSRSEMNVSTLELGDSALYLCASSLVTSGNYEQYFGPGTRLTVT.

This clonotype is classed as medium-sized. The chain is built from TRBV19 and TRBJ2-1, with 12 nucleotides matching TRBD2. CDR3 size: 15 residues. The germline V gene encodes CDR1 LNHDA and CDR2 SQIVND (reference sequence). J gave up 7 bases and V 6 bases, and 7 bases lay outside the gene matches. This chain's CDR3 is CASRPTSGGRNEQFF. The CDR3 nucleotides are TGTGCCAGTAGACCCACTAGCGGGGGGCGGAATGAGCAGTTCTTC.

The rearrangement uses TRBV27 and TRBJ1-6, with 10 bases matching TRBD1. CDR1 and CDR2 from the germline V gene are MNHEY and SMNVEV (reference sequence). The CDR3 contains 16 residues. Unmatched junction bases numbered 9, after V lost 5 bases and J lost 8 bases. Here the CDR3 reads CASSPRTGGRDSPLHF. The CDR3 DNA follows: TGTGCCAGCAGTCCCCGGACAGGGGGGAGGGATTCACCCCTCCACTTT.

The chain is built from TRBV12-3 or TRBV12-4 and TRBJ2-3; TRBD1 matches at 10 bases. Trimming cost V 7 bases and J 5 bases; bases outside gene matches: 6. The CDR3 is 14 residues long. CDR3: CASTTGQGLDTQYF. DNA for the CDR3: TGTGCCAGCACCACGGGACAGGGGTTAGATACGCAGTATTTT.

This chain links TRBV5-1 with TRBJ2-1; 10 nucleotides agree with TRBD2. Germline V gives CDR1 SGHRS, CDR2 YFSETQ. After removal of 0 bases from V and 3 bases from J, the junction contained 9 bases not matched to a gene. The CDR3 is 18 amino acids. DNA of the CDR3: TGCGCCAGCAGCTTGGCCCGAGCGGGGGGGCAGGGCTACAATGAGCAGTTCTTC. Amino acids: CASSLARAGGQGYNEQFF.

This chain joins TRBV6-1 and TRBJ2-5; 7 bases agree with TRBD1. In germline, CDR1 is MNHNS, CDR2 SASEGT. The ends lost 4 bases at V and 1 base at J; junction bases unmatched: 0. The CDR3 spans 13 residues. CDR3: CASSGDSQETQYF. In nucleotides, the CDR3 is TGTGCCAGCAGTGGGGACAGCCAAGAGACCCAGTACTTC.

CDR3 bases: TGCGCCAGCAGCTTGAACGTTGGCTACGAGCAGTACTTC. Protein: CASSLNVGYEQYF. The chain has TRBV5-1 and TRBJ2-7; unclear D gene. Germline CDR1 and CDR2: SGHRS and YFSETQ. CDR3 length: 13 amino acids. The ends were cut back, 1 base at V and 3 bases at J, with 8 bases in the middle.

The gene calls are TRBV14 and TRBJ1-1; D might be TRBD1 (5 bases). Germline loops: CDR1 SGHDN, CDR2 FVKESK. The CDR3 sequence is 16 residues long. The V gene lost 0 bases and the J gene lost 0 bases, with 11 bases spanning the gap. The CDR3 DNA follows: TGTGCCAGCAGCCAAGATGCTGGGACGATGAACACTGAAGCTTTCTTT. Protein sequence: CASSQDAGTMNTEAFF.

This clonotype ranks as medium-sized (0.01 to 0.1%). The genes are TRBV6-5 and TRBJ2-2; no reliable D call. V was shortened by 7 bases and J by 4 bases, with 13 bases between the two germline ends. In germline, CDR1 is MNHEY, CDR2 SVGAGI. The CDR3 contains 14 residues. The CDR3 nucleotides are TGTGCCAGCAAGGACCGGACGGGCACCGGGGAGCTGTTTTTT. Translated: CASKDRTGTGELFF.

This clonotype is medium-sized (0.01 to 0.1%) by share. V gene TRBV5-6 combines with J gene TRBJ2-2; no clear D. The CDR3 runs to 13 residues. CDR1 and CDR2 from the germline V gene are SGHDT and YYEEEE. Trimming took off 4 bases at V and 7 bases at J, with 11 bases between the two ends. CDR3 amino acids: CASSRDSVGELFF. DNA of the CDR3: TGTGCCAGCAGCCGCGACTCAGTCGGGGAGCTGTTTTTT.

The chain employs TRBV20-1 and TRBJ2-1; no clear D gene. Per germline, CDR1 DFQATT and CDR2 SNEGSKA (reference sequence). The CDR3 is 14 amino acids. V was cut by 1 base and J by 7 bases, with 14 bases left in between. CDR3 loop: CSARAWTPKNEQFF. CDR3 DNA sequence: TGCAGTGCTAGAGCGTGGACCCCGAAAAATGAGCAGTTCTTC.

The sample holds a few counts of this clonotype. The chain couples TRBV27 to TRBJ2-5, with D possibly being TRBD2 (6 bases). The germline V gene has CDR1 MNHEY and CDR2 SMNVEV (reference sequence). The CDR3 runs 14 residues. V lost 3 bases to trimming and J lost 2 bases, with 10 bases between them. CDR3 sequence reads: CASSLRRGQETQYF. The CDR3 bases are TGTGCCAGCAGTTTGAGGAGGGGTCAAGAGACCCAGTACTTC.

V and J are TRBV5-4 and TRBJ1-1; 7 bases map to TRBD1. The CDR3 length is 14 residues. The V gene's germline CDR1 is SGHNT and CDR2 YYREEE (reference sequence). After removal of 4 bases from V and 3 bases from J, the junction contained 6 bases not matched to a gene. CDR3 region: CASSGGGTDTEAFF. The CDR3 DNA follows: TGTGCCAGCAGCGGGGGGGGGACAGACACTGAAGCTTTCTTT.

This clonotype has just a few counts. V gene TRBV19 combines with J gene TRBJ1-1, with no clear D. Germline V gene lookup returns CDR1 LNHDA and CDR2 SQIVND (reference sequence). CDR3 length: 14 residues. The V end was cut by 6 bases, the J end by 4 bases, with 15 bases between. The CDR3 is CASRDRPGATEAFF. CDR3 in DNA: TGTGCCAGTAGGGACCGACCTGGAGCCACTGAAGCTTTCTTT.

The chain links TRBV7-9 to TRBJ1-4, with a possible D match to TRBD1 (6 bases). There are 13 residues in the CDR3. Per the germline V gene, CDR1 is SEHNR and CDR2 is FQNEAQ (reference sequence). The V end lost 1 base, the J end lost 8 bases, and 8 bases lay between the germline ends. The chain's CDR3 is CASSLVGQEKLFF. In DNA form, the CDR3 reads TGTGCCAGCAGCTTAGTTGGACAGGAAAAACTGTTTTTT.

This clonotype has a handful of counts. The gene calls are TRBV6-1 and TRBJ1-5, with 10 bases matching TRBD1. Trimming took 5 bases from V and 3 from J; bases not matched to a gene: 7. Germline V CDR1 and CDR2: MNHNS, SASEGT. The CDR3 is made up of 16 amino acids. CDR3 coding DNA: TGTGCCAGCAGTTTCTCCGGGACAGGGGTCAATCAGCCCCAGCATTTT. Residues: CASSFSGTGVNQPQHF.

This clonotype occurred many times. This rearrangement joins TRBV6-5 to TRBJ2-7, with 8 bases identical to TRBD2. Germline values: CDR1 MNHEY, CDR2 SVGAGI. The CDR3 loop spans 15 amino acids. The V and J ends lost 6 bases and 4 bases, in that order; junction bases with no gene match: 11. The CDR3 here is CASSPSTGGPYEQYF. The CDR3 region has the DNA TGTGCCAGCAGCCCCTCTACGGGGGGGCCTTACGAGCAGTACTTC.

This clonotype occurred many times. The CDR3 DNA sequence: TGTGCCTGGCAGACCAACAGGGGTCCCTACAATGAGCAGTTCTTC. As protein: CAWQTNRGPYNEQFF. The chain recombines TRBV30 with TRBJ2-1; 7 nucleotides line up with TRBD1. The germline gives CDR1 GTSNPN, CDR2 SVGIG (reference sequence). The CDR3 length is 15 residues. The J segment lost 2 bases and the V segment lost 5 bases, leaving 9 bases of the junction unmatched.